What follows are 31 T cell receptor beta chains derived from one specimen sequenced in a study of cytomegalovirus exposure and HLA in healthy donors. Use of 60 Vbeta and 13 Jbeta primers characterized the PCR. The assay was immunoSEQ multiplex PCR, and TCRdb's table has in-frame clones only and misses some. This sample has roughly 100,000 clones, with around 63% found just once. Sequenced material: PBMCs. The receptors here all came from a man aged 25-45 years in good health and CMV-seronegative.

V and J are TRBV6-6 and TRBJ2-7, with 13 bases identical to TRBD2. The CDR3 runs 15 residues. CDR1 and CDR2 (germline): MNHNY, SVGAGI (reference sequence). V lost 3 bases and J lost 7; bases outside the gene matches: 6. DNA for the CDR3: TGTGCCAGCAGTTATTCGGAACTAGCGGGAGGGGAGCAGTACTTC. Its translation: CASSYSELAGGEQYF.

The genes are TRBV7-2 and TRBJ2-7, with 9 bases lining up with TRBD1. With 0 bases clipped from V and 2 bases from J, the junction kept 11 bases outside the gene matches. The CDR3 is 18 residues long. From germline, CDR1 is SGHTA and CDR2 FQGNSA. The CDR3 is CASSLARGDRARTYEQYF. CDR3 DNA sequence: TGTGCCAGCAGCTTAGCGCGAGGGGACAGGGCGAGGACCTACGAGCAGTACTTC.

V and J are TRBV7-9 and TRBJ1-4; tentative D call: TRBD1 (6 bases). The CDR3 loop spans 15 amino acids. The V end was cut by 5 bases, the J end by 6 bases, with 16 bases between. Germline CDR1 reads SEHNR; CDR2 reads FQNEAQ (reference sequence). CDR3 in DNA: TGTGCCAGCAGCCCGGGGGGGGGCATAGATGAAAAACTGTTTTTT. Translation: CASSPGGGIDEKLFF.

This clone was detected once. The rearrangement uses TRBV15 and TRBJ1-1; D is possibly TRBD1 (5 bases). The germline V and J ends were trimmed by 0 bases and 13 bases, with 15 bases remaining between them. The CDR3 has 13 residues. Looked up from germline, CDR1 is LNHNV and CDR2 is YYDKDF (reference sequence). CDR3 region: CATSRDRGTQGFF. DNA of the CDR3: TGTGCCACCAGCAGAGATAGAGGTACCCAGGGTTTCTTT.

The chain combines TRBV4-3 with TRBJ2-7, with 7 bases identical to TRBD2. The trim removed 1 base at V and 7 bases at J, leaving 13 bases unmatched. The CDR3 has 16 amino acids. CDR1 and CDR2 (germline): LGHNA, YSLEER. The CDR3 region is CASSQGPAGPFREQYF. For the CDR3, the DNA is TGCGCCAGCAGCCAAGGTCCAGCGGGACCCTTCCGGGAGCAGTACTTC.

This clone was seen a handful of times. The chain couples TRBV5-8 to TRBJ2-7; D is possibly TRBD1 (5 bases). Trimming left V 4 bases short and J 6 bases short, with 14 bases between. Germline lookup yields CDR1 SGHTS and CDR2 YDEGEE. The CDR3 has 13 residues. The CDR3 coding sequence is TGTGCCAGCAGCCCGCCTCAGGGTTTCGAGCAGTACTTC. It translates to CASSPPQGFEQYF. The whole variable domain, remainder taken from reference TRBV5-8 and TRBJ2-7, is EAGVTQSPTHLIKTRGQQATLRCSPISGHTSVYWYQQALGLGLQFLLWYDEGEERNRGNFPPRFSGRQFPNYSSELNVNALELEDSALYLCASSPPQGFEQYFGPGTRLTVT.

CDR3 coding DNA: TGTGCCAGCAGCTTCACAGGGATGTCCGGCTACACCTTC. Its protein product is CASSFTGMSGYTF. The V call is TRBV7-9, the J call TRBJ1-2, with D tentatively TRBD1 (6 bases). V was cut by 3 bases and J by 8 bases, with 13 bases left in between. The germline gives CDR1 SEHNR, CDR2 FQNEAQ (reference sequence). The CDR3 spans 13 residues. Supplemented by reference TRBV7-9 and TRBJ1-2, the full variable domain reads DTGVSQNPRHKITKRGQNVTFRCDPISEHNRLYWYRQTLGQGPEFLTYFQNEAQLEKSRLLSDRFSAERPKGSFSTLEIQRTEQGDSAMYLCASSFTGMSGYTFGSGTRLTVV.

This chain links TRBV30 with TRBJ1-1; 8 bases align to TRBD1. The germline gives CDR1 GTSNPN, CDR2 SVGIG (reference sequence). The CDR3 covers 14 residues. V was clipped by 2 bases and J by 3 bases; unmatched bases: 5. The CDR3 bases are TGTGCCTGGAGTCGGACAGGGCCTTACACTGAAGCTTTCTTT. Translation gives CAWSRTGPYTEAFF.

The chain employs TRBV7-3 and TRBJ2-7; D is perhaps TRBD2 (5 bases). Germline V gives CDR1 SGHTA, CDR2 FQGTGA. V lost 5 bases to trimming and J lost 0 bases, with 11 bases between them. The CDR3 consists of 14 residues. CDR3 sequence (DNA): TGTGCCAGCAGCCCGGGCGGGTCCTCCTACGAGCAGTACTTC. It translates to CASSPGGSSYEQYF.

The chain recombines TRBV28 with TRBJ1-2; 7 bases line up with TRBD1. This CDR3 is built from 14 residues. Unmatched junction bases numbered 5, after V lost 5 bases and J lost 2 bases. In germline, CDR1 is MDHEN, CDR2 SYDVKM. The CDR3: CASSPTTGNYGYTF. As DNA, the CDR3 is TGTGCCAGCAGTCCCACGACAGGGAACTATGGCTACACCTTC.

The chain uses TRBV9 and TRBJ2-5, with 8 bases lining up with TRBD2. Trimming removed 0 bases from V and 4 bases from J; junction bases left unmatched: 5. Germline assignment: CDR1 SGDLS and CDR2 YYNGEE. This CDR3 comprises 15 residues. CDR3 sequence reads: CASSVDGTRGETQYF. The CDR3 coding sequence is TGTGCCAGCAGCGTAGATGGGACTAGGGGAGAGACCCAGTACTTC.

V and J are TRBV19 and TRBJ1-5, with 9 bases lining up with TRBD1. CDR1 and CDR2 from the germline V gene are LNHDA and SQIVND (reference sequence). Trimming took 6 bases from V and 5 from J; bases not matched to a gene: 5. The CDR3 runs to 14 residues. CDR3: CASRGQGMDQPQHF. For the CDR3, the DNA is TGTGCCAGTAGGGGACAGGGAATGGATCAGCCCCAGCATTTT.

This clone has only a few counts. This sequence joins TRBV9 and TRBJ2-3; TRBD1 is a possible D gene (6 bases). Per the germline V gene, CDR1 is SGDLS and CDR2 is YYNGEE. V shed 4 bases and J shed 1 base, with 13 bases lying between them. The CDR3 runs 15 residues. The chain's CDR3 is CASSLGTPGTDTQYF. For the CDR3, the DNA is TGTGCCAGCAGCCTCGGGACACCCGGCACAGATACGCAGTATTTT. The variable domain in full, with the rest retrieved from reference TRBV9 and TRBJ2-3, is DSGVTQTPKHLITATGQRVTLRCSPRSGDLSVYWYQQSLDQGLQFLIQYYNGEERAKGNILERFSAQQFPDLHSELNLSSLELGDSALYFCASSLGTPGTDTQYFGPGTRLTVL.

The chain joins TRBV5-5 to TRBJ1-5; 10 positions agree with TRBD1. The CDR3 spans 16 residues. Trimming took 3 bases from V and 7 from J; bases not matched to a gene: 10. Germline V gives CDR1 SGHKS, CDR2 YYEKEE (reference sequence). The CDR3 region has the DNA TGTGCCAGCAGCTCTATTGGGGGGACAGGGGACCAGCCCCAGCATTTT. Translated: CASSSIGGTGDQPQHF.

CDR3 bases: TGTGCCAGTAGTATCGGACAGGGCTATGGCTACACCTTC. As protein: CASSIGQGYGYTF. The chain combines TRBV19 with TRBJ1-2; 8 bases are shared with TRBD1. The CDR3 has 13 residues. V was clipped by 3 bases and J by 4 bases; unmatched bases: 1. The germline V gene has CDR1 LNHDA and CDR2 SQIVND (reference sequence).

This clone was counted only a few times. This sequence joins TRBV14 and TRBJ2-7; 7 bases agree with TRBD2. Trimming at V came to 4 bases and at J to 6 bases, leaving 6 bases not matched to a gene. In germline, CDR1 is SGHDN, CDR2 FVKESK. The CDR3 runs 13 residues. CDR3 coding DNA: TGTGCCAGCAGCCCGCAATGGGGGGGCGAGCAGTACTTC. This encodes CASSPQWGGEQYF.

This clone was observed a handful of times. The rearrangement joins TRBV2 to TRBJ2-7; D is perhaps TRBD2 (6 bases). The CDR3 runs to 14 residues. V was pared by 6 bases and J by 4 bases, with 16 bases between. Germline loops: CDR1 SNHLY, CDR2 FYNNEI. The CDR3, as DNA: TGTGCCAGCAGGGCAGGGAGGAGTTTTTACGAGCAGTACTTC. Its protein product is CASRAGRSFYEQYF.

This clone has a handful of counts. The V gene is TRBV4-3, the J gene TRBJ2-5; tentative D call: TRBD1 (6 bases). CDR1 LGHNA and CDR2 YSLEER come from the germline V gene. The CDR3 length is 19 residues. V lost 1 base and J 1 base, leaving 22 bases between the germline ends. In DNA, the CDR3 is TGCGCCAGCAGCCAAGGCTCAGGTGGGGACATATACTTCCAAGAGACCCAGTACTTC. As protein: CASSQGSGGDIYFQETQYF.

The table lists this clone with a count of one. The rearrangement joins TRBV4-2 to TRBJ2-7, with a weak D call TRBD1 (7 bases). Germline CDR1 LGHNA, CDR2 YNFKEQ. This CDR3 comprises 15 residues. Trimming removed 4 bases at V and 0 bases at J, with 13 bases between. CDR3 protein: CASSRQGGSSYEQYF. CDR3 nucleotides: TGTGCCAGCAGCCGGCAGGGGGGTAGCTCCTACGAGCAGTACTTC.

The chain combines TRBV4-3 with TRBJ2-1; 7 positions match TRBD2. Losses at the gene ends were 4 bases for V and 2 bases for J; bases not matched to a gene: 8. Germline assignment: CDR1 LGHNA and CDR2 YSLEER. The CDR3 covers 16 residues. As DNA, the CDR3 is TGCGCCAGCAGCCCCCCAGGACTAGGGCCCTACAATGAGCAGTTCTTC. The encoded protein is CASSPPGLGPYNEQFF.

The chain uses TRBV2 and TRBJ2-5; D is possibly TRBD1 (7 bases). CDR1 is SNHLY and CDR2 is FYNNEI in the germline V gene. Trimming took off 7 bases at V and 3 bases at J, with 9 bases between the two ends. This CDR3 contains 12 residues. The CDR3 nucleotides read TGTGCCAGCACAGGGGGGAAAGAGACCCAGTACTTC. Protein sequence: CASTGGKETQYF.

The genes are TRBV2 and TRBJ1-1; possibly TRBD1 for D (5 bases). V was pared by 4 bases and J by 10 bases, with 13 bases between. The CDR3 spans 12 residues. Germline CDR1 and CDR2: SNHLY and FYNNEI. Here the CDR3 DNA reads TGTGCCAGCAGTGCTCAGGGCCAAGGAGCTTTCTTT. Encoded protein: CASSAQGQGAFF.

J is TRBJ2-7 and V is TRBV18; 8 bases agree with TRBD2. This CDR3 region has 14 residues. V shed 1 base, J shed 7 bases, and the junction held 6 bases outside the gene matches. CDR1 and CDR2 (germline): KGHSH, LQKENI. The CDR3 DNA reads TGTGCCAGCTCACCACTCAGCGGGAGCGGGGAGCAGTACTTC. Protein product: CASSPLSGSGEQYF. Full variable domain (missing parts from reference TRBV18 and TRBJ2-7): NAGVMQNPRHLVRRRGQEARLRCSPMKGHSHVYWYRQLPEEGLKFMVYLQKENIIDESGMPKERFSAEFPKEGPSILRIQQVVRGDSAAYFCASSPLSGSGEQYFGPGTRLTVT.

The V call is TRBV5-4, the J call TRBJ1-2; D remains unclear. Germline lookup yields CDR1 SGHNT and CDR2 YYREEE (reference sequence). This CDR3 has 13 amino acids. The V end was cut by 2 bases, the J end by 4 bases, with 9 bases between. CDR3 DNA sequence: TGTGCCAGCAGCTTAGCGAGCTCCTATGGCTACACCTTC. This sequence encodes CASSLASSYGYTF.

The chain couples TRBV19 to TRBJ1-2, with D possibly TRBD1 on 5 matching bases. The V gene's germline CDR1 is LNHDA and CDR2 SQIVND (reference sequence). With 1 base removed from V and 6 bases from J, the gap between germline ends came to 15 bases. The CDR3 has 15 amino acids. CDR3 coding DNA: TGTGCCAGTAGTATAGGCGGCAGGGAAGTAGATGGCTACACCTTC. Amino acid sequence: CASSIGGREVDGYTF.

This sequence joins TRBV12-5 and TRBJ2-1, with D possibly matching TRBD2 (5 bases). Germline CDR1 is LGHNT and CDR2 is FRNRAP. The CDR3 length is 14 residues. The V end lost 0 bases, the J end lost 7 bases, and 10 bases lay between the germline ends. CDR3 sequence reads: CASGLVSRDNEQFF. The CDR3 nucleotides read TGTGCTAGTGGTTTGGTATCTCGGGATAATGAGCAGTTCTTC. The complete variable domain, with remaining parts taken from reference TRBV12-5 and TRBJ2-1, reads DARVTQTPRHKVTEMGQEVTMRCQPILGHNTVFWYRQTMMQGLELLAYFRNRAPLDDSGMPKDRFSAEMPDATLATLKIQPSEPRDSAVYFCASGLVSRDNEQFFGPGTRLTVL.

The chain links TRBV19 to TRBJ1-2, with 7 bases identical to TRBD1. J was trimmed by 0 bases and V by 5 bases; bases with no gene match: 3. The CDR3 spans 14 residues. Germline loops: CDR1 LNHDA, CDR2 SQIVND (reference sequence). CDR3 DNA: TGTGCCAGTAGTCGGGACAGCCCTAACTATGGCTACACCTTC. Protein product: CASSRDSPNYGYTF.

The V and J genes are TRBV10-3 and TRBJ2-1; a weak D match, TRBD2 (6 bases). V was pared by 4 bases and J by 11 bases, with 12 bases between. The germline gives CDR1 ENHRY, CDR2 SYGVKD. The CDR3 has 12 amino acids. The CDR3, as DNA: TGTGCCATCAGTGTGACGGGACTGCAGCAGTTCTTC. Protein product: CAISVTGLQQFF.

The genes are TRBV30 and TRBJ1-1; 7 nucleotides agree with TRBD1. J gave up 12 bases and V 0 bases, and 7 bases lay outside the gene matches. This CDR3 is 12 amino acids long. CDR1 and CDR2 from the germline V gene are GTSNPN and SVGIG (reference sequence). The chain's CDR3 is CAWSVPDRVTFF. CDR3 nucleotides: TGTGCCTGGAGTGTACCCGACAGGGTGACTTTCTTT.

The rearrangement uses TRBV6-5 and TRBJ2-2; D is unclear. The CDR3 is 13 amino acids. V was pared by 6 bases and J by 4 bases, with 9 bases between. Germline V gives CDR1 MNHEY, CDR2 SVGAGI. CDR3 in DNA: TGTGCCAGCAGCAGAGGATCCACCGGGGAGCTGTTTTTT. It translates to CASSRGSTGELFF.

The chain recombines TRBV28 with TRBJ2-7; 7 positions match TRBD2. The V segment lost 4 bases and the J segment 3 bases; nucleotides outside the gene matches: 9. CDR1 and CDR2 from the germline V gene are MDHEN and SYDVKM. The CDR3 runs 15 residues. The CDR3 DNA follows: TGTGCCAGCAGTTCCCGGGGGGTGTTACACTACGAGCAGTACTTC. The encoded protein is CASSSRGVLHYEQYF.